This T cell receptor (beta chain) derives from a study of neurological immune-mediated disorders. Study conclusions and caveats: Grouping of repertoires by phylogeny put those of 18 of 34 multiple sclerosis patients into a single related-CDR3 cluster, a possible signature.

5'RACE employing 10-nucleotide random UMIs yielded the cDNA. TCRdb analysed the 5' RACE reads with MiXCR anew, one entry per CDR3 protein. The profile shows about 70,000 distinct CDR3 sequences, 2.5% to 4% of them singletons. The germline CDR1 and CDR2 sequences are SGHRS and YFSETQ. The V gene lost 0 bases and the J gene lost 5 bases, with 9 bases spanning the gap. The CDR3 runs 14 residues. This clonotype was observed at least ten times. The target antigen is unknown. This rearrangement joins TRBV5-1 to TRBJ2-1; D is unresolved. Sequencing was done on a sample of PBMCs. The receptor comes from a woman between 45 and 60 years old with multiple sclerosis. The CDR3 coding sequence is TGCGCCAGCAGCTTGGGGGGTCTGAACAATGAGCAGTTCTTC. This translates into CASSLGGLNNEQFF. Together with reference TRBV5-1 and TRBJ2-1, the CDR3 gives the full variable domain: KAGVTQTPRYLIKTRGQQVTLSCSPISGHRSVSWYQQTPGQGLQFLFEYFSETQRNKGNFPGRFSGRQFSNSRSEMNVSTLELGDSALYLCASSLGGLNNEQFFGPGTRLTVL.